This T cell receptor beta chain was captured by sequencing in a study of molecular identifiers for immune sequencing clone quantification. The V and J ends lost 1 base and 8 bases respectively, with 3 bases between them. Per germline, CDR1 MNHNS and CDR2 SASEGT. There are 11 residues in the CDR3. Previously described methods and listed TCR primers were employed for the bulk TCR libraries. TCRdb independently ran MiXCR on the PCR reads; one entry per CDR3 protein. This table has 400,000 to 600,000 distinct CDR3 sequences, approximately 25% appearing once. Libraries from naive CD8 cells were generated from approximately 20,000 to 980,000 sorted cells (with 10%, 30% or 50% RNA). Naive CD8 T cells were FACS-sorted by CD8+CD4-CCR7+CD45RA+ markers.

Sequenced input: naive CD8+ T cells from blood, with Jurkat cell RNA spiked in. Sample subset: FACS-sorted CD8+CD4-CCR7+CD45RA+ naive T cells. The rearrangement links TRBV6-1 to TRBJ2-1; no clear D. This sequence originates from a human donor in good health. Some libraries in this study had Jurkat cell RNA spiked in. The CDR3: CASSEVDEQFF. CDR3 nucleotide sequence: TGTGCCAGCAGTGAAGTGGATGAGCAGTTCTTC.